The 11 T cell receptor beta chains listed next were all sequenced from one sample in a study of post-analysis software for immune sequencing data. Whole-study results and caveats: TRBV5-6, TRBV5-1 and TRBV20-1 belonged to a set of roughly five TRBV segments that were more frequent in patients than controls.

Unique-molecular-identifier-tagged TCR beta cDNA libraries were used. TCRdb reprocessed the PCR reads via MiXCR and lists one record per CDR3 protein. This sample has about half a million distinct CDR3 sequences, with 45% found just once. Their target antigens are unknown. Sequenced material: blood. The receptors stem from a girl aged 10 to 17 with multiple sclerosis.

As for this clonotype: A much bigger clone sits one base away, suggesting this may be a read error. The chain carries TRBV29-1 and TRBJ2-7, with D perhaps TRBD1 or TRBD2 (6 bases each). The germline CDR1 and CDR2 sequences are SQVTM and ANQGSEA. The ends were cut back, 7 bases at V and 7 bases at J, with 23 bases in the middle. This CDR3 is 14 amino acids long. CDR3 nucleotides: TGCAGCGGGGGGCTAGCGAGAAGTTACAATGAGCAGTACTTC. Its protein product is CSGGLARSYNEQYF.

This chain joins TRBV6-5 and TRBJ1-1; TRBD1 might be the D (5 bases). The CDR3 contains 13 residues. CDR1 is MNHEY and CDR2 is SVGAGI in the germline V gene. V gave up 5 bases and J gave up 3 bases, with 10 bases separating them. The CDR3 DNA reads as TGTGCCAGCAGTCCAGGGATGTACACTGAAGCTTTCTTT. This sequence encodes CASSPGMYTEAFF.

This chain uses TRBV12-3 or TRBV12-4 with TRBJ1-2; D may be TRBD1 (5 bases). This CDR3 is built from 14 residues. Trimming shortened V by 3 bases and J by 2 bases, and 10 bases separated the two germline ends. The CDR3 region has the DNA TGTGCCAGCAGTTTGGGGGATTTCAACTATGGCTACACCTTC. It is translated as CASSLGDFNYGYTF.

This clonotype was counted many times. This chain's CDR3 is CASSVGDTQYF. In nucleotides, the CDR3 is TGTGCCAGCAGCGTAGGGGATACGCAGTATTTT. The chain uses TRBV9 and TRBJ2-3, with unresolved D. Trimming cost V 0 bases and J 6 bases, with 2 bases left between them. The length of the CDR3 is 11 residues. Germline V gives CDR1 SGDLS, CDR2 YYNGEE.

V usage is TRBV10-3 and J usage is TRBJ2-7; 8 bases are a match to TRBD2. This CDR3 comprises 13 residues. In germline, CDR1 is ENHRY, CDR2 SYGVKD. V shed 3 bases and J 4 bases; nucleotides not matched to a gene: 2. CDR3 sequence reads: CAISELAEYEQYF. CDR3 sequence (DNA): TGTGCCATCAGTGAACTAGCGGAGTACGAGCAGTACTTC.

This clonotype has just one count. The chain combines TRBV7-2 with TRBJ2-1; TRBD1 might be the D (6 bases). The V end lost 4 bases, the J end lost 8 bases, and 15 bases lay between the germline ends. Germline loops: CDR1 SGHTA, CDR2 FQGNSA. The CDR3 length is 14 residues. CDR3 nucleotides: TGTGCCAGCAGCTGTTCCGGGACATGGGATGAGCAGTTCTTC. Protein product: CASSCSGTWDEQFF.

This clonotype was seen at least ten times. The chain uses TRBV15 and TRBJ1-5; D may be TRBD1 (5 bases). Trimming stripped 8 bases from V and 7 bases from J, with 12 bases between. Looked up from germline, CDR1 is LNHNV and CDR2 is YYDKDF (reference sequence). The CDR3 extends over 12 amino acids. The CDR3 is CATSLQDQPQHF. CDR3 in DNA: TGTGCCACCTCCTTACAGGACCAGCCCCAGCATTTT.

This sequence joins TRBV27 and TRBJ1-6; 9 bases agree with TRBD1. Germline assignment: CDR1 MNHEY and CDR2 SMNVEV (reference sequence). V lost 3 bases to trimming and J lost 2 bases; unmatched junction nucleotides: 8. This CDR3 has 18 amino acids. The CDR3 sequence is CASSFRQGEFAYNSPLHF. The CDR3 nucleotides are TGTGCCAGCAGTTTCCGACAGGGGGAATTCGCCTATAATTCACCCCTCCACTTT.

This clonotype showed up just once. The chain combines TRBV9 with TRBJ1-1; 7 bases line up with TRBD1. This CDR3 spans 16 amino acids. Per germline, CDR1 SGDLS and CDR2 YYNGEE. The trim removed 4 bases at V and 0 bases at J, leaving 9 bases unmatched. DNA of the CDR3: TGTGCCAGCAGCCCCCACCCGGGACAGTTGAACACTGAAGCTTTCTTT. Protein product: CASSPHPGQLNTEAFF.

The J gene is TRBJ1-1, the V gene TRBV28; possible D gene TRBD1, 6 bases. This CDR3 contains 20 residues. Trimming removed 5 bases at V and 0 bases at J, with 28 bases between. Germline V gene data show CDR1 as MDHEN and CDR2 as SYDVKM. The DNA of the CDR3 is TGTGCCAGCAGTACTCCCTGGACAGCCCCCCTCAGGCTGATGAACACTGAAGCTTTCTTT. Residues: CASSTPWTAPLRLMNTEAFF.

This clonotype has just a few counts. This chain connects TRBV20-1 to TRBJ2-5; D unclear. V shed 3 bases and J shed 1 base, with 0 bases lying between them. The CDR3 has 10 residues. CDR1 and CDR2 from the germline V gene are DFQATT and SNEGSKA (reference sequence). The CDR3 DNA is TGCAGTGCTAGCCAAGAGACCCAGTACTTC. Encoded protein: CSASQETQYF.